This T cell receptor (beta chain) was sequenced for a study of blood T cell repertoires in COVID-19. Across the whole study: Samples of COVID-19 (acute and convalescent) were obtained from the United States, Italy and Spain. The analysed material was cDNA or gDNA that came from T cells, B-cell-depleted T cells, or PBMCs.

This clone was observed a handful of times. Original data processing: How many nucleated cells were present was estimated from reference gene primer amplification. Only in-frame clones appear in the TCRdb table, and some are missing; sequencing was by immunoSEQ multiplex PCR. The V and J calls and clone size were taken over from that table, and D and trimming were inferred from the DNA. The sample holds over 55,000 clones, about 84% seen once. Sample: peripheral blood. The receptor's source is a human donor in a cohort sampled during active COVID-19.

CDR3 sequence: CASSLDLTARHYGYTF. CDR3 coding DNA: TGTGCCAGCAGCTTGGATCTGACAGCAAGACACTATGGCTACACCTTC. The rearrangement links TRBV5-5 to TRBJ1-2; TRBD1 is a possible D gene (5 bases). V was clipped by 0 bases and J by 3 bases, with 15 bases between them. CDR1 SGHKS and CDR2 YYEKEE come from the germline V gene (reference sequence). The CDR3 covers 16 residues.